The 32 T cell receptor beta chains given below trace back to one sample, sequenced in a study of regulatory T cells in long-lasting Graves disease. iRepertoire HTBI primers and Arm-PCR of CDR3 regions built TCR beta libraries. TCRdb reprocessed the multiplex PCR reads via MiXCR and lists one record per CDR3 protein. The sample shows around 250,000 distinct CDR3 sequences, around 19% of them seen only once. Time point defined: newly diagnosed GD, antithyroid drugs for less than 3 months. TCR sequences were obtained from RNA taken from PBMCs. Another study also made use of these data, one on T cells in Graves' hyperthyroidism and ophthalmopathy.

Sequenced here: peripheral blood mononuclear cells (PBMCs), sampled at new diagnosis, from a patient treated with antithyroid drugs. The receptors were gathered from a woman in her 30s with Graves disease.

This clonotype was seen repeatedly, ten times or more. J is TRBJ1-4 and V is TRBV18; weak D call: TRBD1 (6 bases). This CDR3 contains 14 residues. Trimming cost V 3 bases and J 4 bases, with 9 bases left between them. Germline loops: CDR1 KGHSH, CDR2 LQKENI. The CDR3 DNA follows: TGTGCCAGCTCACCGAGGGGGGATAATGAAAAACTGTTTTTT. It codes for CASSPRGDNEKLFF.

The sample holds many counts of this clonotype. V gene TRBV7-6 combines with J gene TRBJ1-1; 7 bases agree with TRBD1. CDR3 size: 13 residues. Germline assignment: CDR1 SGHVS and CDR2 FNYEAQ. The trim removed 5 bases at V and 7 bases at J, leaving 7 bases unmatched. The DNA of the CDR3 is TGTGCCAGCAGCACAGGGGCCAGGCTTGAAGCTTTCTTT. This codes for CASSTGARLEAFF.

The chain couples TRBV3-1 to TRBJ2-5; D not resolved. V was pared by 3 bases and J by 4 bases, with 12 bases between. The V gene's germline CDR1 is LGHDT and CDR2 YNNKEL (reference sequence). The length of the CDR3 is 14 residues. The CDR3 DNA follows: TGTGCCAGCAGCCACCCAAACGTGGTAGAGACCCAGTACTTC. Amino acids: CASSHPNVVETQYF.

The chain recombines TRBV19 with TRBJ2-4, with 8 bases that match TRBD1. The CDR3 has 12 residues. V dropped 7 bases and J dropped 9; count of bases not matched to a gene: 5. In germline, CDR1 is LNHDA, CDR2 SQIVND (reference sequence). CDR3 DNA sequence: TGTGCCAGTAAAAGAGGGACAGGCATTCAGTACTTC. Protein sequence: CASKRGTGIQYF.

This clonotype was observed at least ten times. The chain links TRBV11-2 to TRBJ1-2; tentative D call: TRBD1 (6 bases). Germline values: CDR1 SGHAT, CDR2 FQNNGV. The CDR3 runs to 13 residues. Between the trimmed V and J ends, which lost 1 base and 9 bases, there was a span of 12 bases. CDR3 sequence (DNA): TGTGCCAGCAGCTTAGTACAGGGCGGCAGCTACACCTTC. This codes for CASSLVQGGSYTF.

The V gene is TRBV18, the J gene TRBJ1-2; D gene ambiguous. Between the trimmed V and J ends, which lost 3 bases and 7 bases, there was a span of 12 bases. Germline CDR1 and CDR2: KGHSH and LQKENI. The CDR3 length is 13 residues. The CDR3 region is CASSPRGVRGYTF. The DNA for the CDR3 is TGTGCCAGCTCACCCCGGGGAGTACGTGGCTACACCTTC. Complete variable domain (other parts from reference TRBV18 and TRBJ1-2): NAGVMQNPRHLVRRRGQEARLRCSPMKGHSHVYWYRQLPEEGLKFMVYLQKENIIDESGMPKERFSAEFPKEGPSILRIQQVVRGDSAAYFCASSPRGVRGYTFGSGTRLTVV.

The chain is built from TRBV7-2 and TRBJ2-7; the match to TRBD1 covers 8 bases. Trimming removed 1 base from V and 6 bases from J; junction bases left unmatched: 11. The CDR3 has 16 amino acids. CDR1 SGHTA and CDR2 FQGNSA come from the germline V gene. The CDR3 nucleotides read TGTGCCAGCAGCTTAGTAGGGGCGGACAGGGTTCTCGAGCAGTACTTC. Residues: CASSLVGADRVLEQYF. The entire variable domain, with the rest obtained from reference TRBV7-2 and TRBJ2-7, is as follows: GAGVSQSPSNKVTEKGKDVELRCDPISGHTALYWYRQSLGQGLEFLIYFQGNSAPDKSGLPSDRFSAERTGGSVSTLTIQRTQQEDSAVYLCASSLVGADRVLEQYFGPGTRLTVT.

The table lists this clonotype with many counts. One junction end disagrees with the germline gene, perhaps due to a read error. The genes are TRBV4-1 and TRBJ2-2, with 9 bases aligning to TRBD1. This CDR3 comprises 16 residues. Germline values: CDR1 MGHRA, CDR2 YSYEKL. The CDR3: CASSQGTGIGTGELFF. The CDR3 DNA reads TGTGCCAGCAGCCAAGGGACAGGGATCGGGACCGGGGAGCTGTTTTTT.

The chain has TRBV19 and TRBJ1-2; TRBD1 matches 9 bases. Germline values: CDR1 LNHDA, CDR2 SQIVND (reference sequence). After removal of 7 bases from V and 4 bases from J, the junction contained 7 bases not matched to a gene. The CDR3 consists of 14 residues. The CDR3 region is CASNAGQGGYGYTF. The CDR3 DNA is TGTGCCAGTAATGCGGGACAGGGTGGCTATGGCTACACCTTC.

As concerns this clonotype: A far larger clone is one nucleotide away, so this likely arose from a read error. The V gene is TRBV27, the J gene TRBJ2-1; D ambiguous. The germline V gene has CDR1 MNHEY and CDR2 SMNVEV (reference sequence). V lost 3 bases to trimming and J lost 5 bases, with 5 bases between them. The CDR3 has 12 amino acids. The CDR3 coding sequence is TGTGCCAGCAGTTTCCGGGACAATGAGCAGTTCTTC. Encoded protein: CASSFRDNEQFF.

At least ten counts were recorded for this clonotype. The chain carries TRBV11-2 and TRBJ1-6, with TRBD1 matching over 7 bases. Losses at the gene ends were 7 bases for V and 8 bases for J; bases not matched to a gene: 11. The CDR3 runs to 15 residues. CDR1 and CDR2 from the germline V gene are SGHAT and FQNNGV. The CDR3 reads CASTRTGGGDSPLHF. The CDR3 nucleotides are TGTGCCAGCACCCGGACAGGTGGGGGGGATTCACCCCTCCACTTT.

This clonotype has at least ten counts. The CDR3 DNA sequence: TGCGCCAGTACGACAGGTCGATTAAGTCAGCCCCAGCATTTT. Protein sequence: CASTTGRLSQPQHF. The chain uses TRBV10-2 and TRBJ1-5, with D perhaps matching TRBD1 (6 bases). The CDR3 extends over 14 amino acids. Germline CDR1 reads WSHSY; CDR2 reads SAAADI. Between the trimmed V and J ends, which lost 9 bases and 6 bases, there was a span of 18 bases.

In this sample, this clonotype turned up many times. V is TRBV14 and J is TRBJ1-1; possibly TRBD1 for D (5 bases). CDR3 length: 15 residues. Trimming pared 4 bases from V and 0 bases from J, leaving 12 bases between. Germline-derived CDR1 and CDR2 are SGHDN and FVKESK. CDR3 nucleotides: TGTGCCAGCAGCCTTCGCGGGACCCTGAACACTGAAGCTTTCTTT. Residues: CASSLRGTLNTEAFF.

In its sample, this clonotype was seen many times. The chain recombines TRBV12-3 or TRBV12-4 with TRBJ1-1, with D hard to call. Deletions cut 5 bases from V and 5 bases from J, with 15 bases between. CDR3 size: 14 residues. CDR3 nucleotides: TGTGCCAGCAGTCCCCCCGGGCGGGGTACTGAAGCTTTCTTT. Translation: CASSPPGRGTEAFF.

This clonotype came up many times. The rearrangement uses TRBV5-1 and TRBJ2-7; D is possibly TRBD1 or TRBD2 (5 bases each). The CDR3 runs 14 residues. The germline gives CDR1 SGHRS, CDR2 YFSETQ. Trimming left V 4 bases short and J 3 bases short, with 14 bases between. The CDR3 region is CASSPGPANYEQYF. For the CDR3, the DNA is TGCGCCAGCAGCCCGGGGCCAGCTAACTACGAGCAGTACTTC.

V usage is TRBV7-2 and J usage is TRBJ1-2; TRBD1 might be the D (5 bases). V lost 7 bases, J lost 2 bases, and 23 bases lay in between. CDR1 and CDR2 (germline): SGHTA, FQGNSA. The CDR3 is 17 amino acids. Here the CDR3 reads CASTLGRLIGANYGYTF. CDR3 sequence (DNA): TGTGCCAGCACACTTGGGAGGTTAATTGGGGCGAACTATGGCTACACCTTC.

This clonotype was observed a single time. The rearrangement uses TRBV7-2 and TRBJ1-5, with 7 nucleotides matching TRBD1. J gave up 5 bases and V 5 bases, and 9 bases lay outside the gene matches. Germline values: CDR1 SGHTA, CDR2 FQGNSA. CDR3 length: 15 residues. CDR3 nucleotide sequence: TGTGCCAGCAGCCCTACGGGACAGAAATATCAGCCCCAGCATTTT. Protein sequence: CASSPTGQKYQPQHF. Full variable domain (rest looked up from reference TRBV7-2 and TRBJ1-5): GAGVSQSPSNKVTEKGKDVELRCDPISGHTALYWYRQSLGQGLEFLIYFQGNSAPDKSGLPSDRFSAERTGGSVSTLTIQRTQQEDSAVYLCASSPTGQKYQPQHFGDGTRLSIL.

The table lists this clonotype with many counts. The rearrangement joins TRBV9 to TRBJ2-3; no clear D gene. The CDR3 consists of 15 residues. CDR1 is SGDLS, CDR2 YYNGEE, per germline. V lost 1 base, J lost 0 bases, and 9 bases lay in between. The CDR3 DNA sequence: TGTGCCAGCAGCGTAAATGATTTGAGCACAGATACGCAGTATTTT. Its protein is CASSVNDLSTDTQYF.

In its sample, this clonotype was seen many times. The chain carries TRBV5-4 and TRBJ2-5; D possibly uses TRBD1 or TRBD2 (6 bases each). Trimming took off 2 bases at V and 3 bases at J, with 14 bases between the two ends. This CDR3 has 15 amino acids. The germline CDR1 and CDR2 sequences are SGHNT and YYREEE (reference sequence). The CDR3 sequence is CASSFPGAREETQYF. In DNA, the CDR3 is TGTGCCAGCAGCTTTCCGGGGGCGCGGGAAGAGACCCAGTACTTC.

This clonotype was counted many times. CDR3 nucleotide sequence: TGCAGTGCTAGAAATTCCGGGGAGGGGGCTGGAAACACCATATATTTT. This codes for CSARNSGEGAGNTIYF. The chain has TRBV20-1 and TRBJ1-3; a possible D gene is TRBD1 (6 bases). Germline CDR1 and CDR2: DFQATT and SNEGSKA (reference sequence). Trimming stripped 2 bases from V and 2 bases from J, with 16 bases between. This CDR3 has 16 amino acids.

This clonotype was counted many times. The chain carries TRBV12-3 or TRBV12-4 and TRBJ2-5; no definite D call. The CDR3 extends over 12 amino acids. V lost 3 bases and J lost 5, with 7 bases in between. DNA of the CDR3: TGTGCCAGCAGTTTGTCGTGGGAGACCCAGTACTTC. It specifies CASSLSWETQYF.

At least ten counts were recorded for this clonotype. The rearrangement uses TRBV29-1 and TRBJ1-4; a possible D gene is TRBD1 (6 bases). Trimming removed 0 bases from V and 6 bases from J, with 8 bases in between. The CDR3 has 13 residues. CDR1 is SQVTM and CDR2 is ANQGSEA in the germline V gene. The DNA for the CDR3 is TGCAGCGTTGAAGACAGGGGAGATGAAAAACTGTTTTTT. Translated: CSVEDRGDEKLFF.

Points on this clonotype: A read error may produce the germline difference seen at one junction end. The chain uses TRBV5-8 and TRBJ2-1; TRBD2 agrees at 7 bases. This CDR3 contains 15 residues. Germline CDR1 reads SGHTS; CDR2 reads YDEGEE. The CDR3 sequence: CASSLGLADLGEQLF. CDR3 nucleotide sequence: TGTGCCAGCAGCTTGGGGCTAGCGGACCTCGGGGAGCAGCTCTTC.

In this sample, this clonotype turned up many times. The chain recombines TRBV27 with TRBJ2-5; D remains unclear. V dropped 0 bases and J dropped 9 bases, with 14 bases sitting between them. Germline loops: CDR1 MNHEY, CDR2 SMNVEV (reference sequence). There are 14 residues in the CDR3. The CDR3 here is CASSLSRGAMAQYF. The CDR3 DNA reads TGTGCCAGCAGTTTATCGCGTGGAGCCATGGCCCAGTACTTC.

The rearrangement links TRBV11-3 to TRBJ2-7; a weak D match, TRBD2 (7 bases). The CDR3 has 14 residues. Germline V gives CDR1 SGHNT, CDR2 YENEEA. Trimming shortened V by 8 bases and J by 4 bases, and 18 bases separated the two germline ends. The CDR3 loop is CASGDGRGAYEQYF. The CDR3 bases are TGTGCCAGCGGCGACGGACGGGGGGCATACGAGCAGTACTTC. The full variable domain, in which reference TRBV11-3 and TRBJ2-7 provide the parts outside the CDR3, is EAGVVQSPRYKIIEKKQPVAFWCNPISGHNTLYWYLQNLGQGPELLIRYENEEAVDDSQLPKDRFSAERLKGVDSTLKIQPAELGDSAVYLCASGDGRGAYEQYFGPGTRLTVT.

This clonotype was detected many times. This chain uses TRBV12-5 with TRBJ1-6, with D possibly matching TRBD1 (5 bases). Germline-derived CDR1 and CDR2 are LGHNT and FRNRAP. Trimming took 7 bases from V and 6 from J, leaving 13 bases between them. This CDR3 region has 14 residues. CDR3 in DNA: TGTGCTAGTGTAGGGGCAGGACTTAATTCACCCCTCCACTTT. This codes for CASVGAGLNSPLHF.

This clonotype turned up a few times. The V and J genes are TRBV5-1 and TRBJ2-7; a possible D gene is TRBD1 (6 bases). The CDR3 consists of 15 residues. Per the germline V gene, CDR1 is SGHRS and CDR2 is YFSETQ. The V end was cut by 1 base, the J end by 3 bases, with 14 bases between. CDR3 protein: CASSLNPGADYEQYF. For the CDR3, the DNA is TGCGCCAGCAGCTTGAATCCAGGGGCTGACTACGAGCAGTACTTC.

With regard to this clonotype: A much more abundant neighbour one base away suggests this may be a read error. The chain carries TRBV18 and TRBJ1-3, with TRBD1 identical over 9 bases. CDR1 and CDR2 (germline): KGHSH, LQKENI. The CDR3 length is 15 residues. CDR3: CASPPSGQGGNTIYF. Written as DNA, the CDR3 is TGTGCCAGCCCACCATCGGGACAGGGAGGAAACACCATATATTTT.

Many counts were recorded for this clonotype. V gene TRBV4-2 combines with J gene TRBJ2-7; D is uncertain. This CDR3 comprises 15 residues. V was clipped by 0 bases and J by 4 bases, with 13 bases between them. CDR1 is LGHNA, CDR2 YNFKEQ, per germline. CDR3 residues: CASSQEAVGGYEQYF. As DNA, the CDR3 is TGTGCCAGCAGCCAAGAGGCTGTTGGTGGGTACGAGCAGTACTTC.

This clonotype has more than one count but fewer than ten. The chain links TRBV12-5 to TRBJ1-6, with D possibly matching TRBD1 (6 bases). Germline CDR1 reads LGHNT; CDR2 reads FRNRAP. V lost 3 bases and J lost 10, with 19 bases in between. This CDR3 spans 16 amino acids. The CDR3 is CASGFTSGALGSPLHF. In nucleotides, the CDR3 is TGTGCTAGTGGTTTTACCTCAGGGGCTTTAGGATCACCCCTCCACTTT.

With respect to this clonotype: Since a much larger clone is just one base distant, this may be a read error. The CDR3 here is CAISEEIRGTDAQYF. In DNA form, the CDR3 reads TGTGCCATCAGTGAAGAGATACGGGGCACAGATGCGCAGTATTTT. This chain connects TRBV10-3 to TRBJ2-3; D possibly uses TRBD1 or TRBD2 (5 bases each). CDR3 size: 15 residues. Germline assignment: CDR1 ENHRY and CDR2 SYGVKD.

The rearrangement joins TRBV7-8 to TRBJ2-3; 10 bases are shared with TRBD1. Germline loops: CDR1 SGHVS, CDR2 FQNEAQ. With 8 bases clipped from V and 4 bases from J, the junction kept 3 bases outside the gene matches. CDR3 length equals 13 residues. The CDR3 region is CASGTGVADTQYF. The DNA for the CDR3 is TGTGCCAGCGGGACAGGGGTCGCAGATACGCAGTATTTT. The full variable domain, with the rest looked up from reference TRBV7-8 and TRBJ2-3, is GAGVSQSPRYKVAKRGQDVALRCDPISGHVSLFWYQQALGQGPEFLTYFQNEAQLDKSGLPSDRFFAERPEGSVSTLKIQRTQQEDSAVYLCASGTGVADTQYFGPGTRLTVL.